This section outlines one T cell receptor (beta chain) sequence together with its context. Its specific antigen is unknown. Within one base of it there is no much larger clone, and no base qualities were kept. The CDR3 holds 12 amino acids from the cysteine to the phenylalanine. Only the CDR3 part of the read is kept: 36 bases, read in frame from the first base. The germline V gene (reference sequence) supplies CDR1 LNHNV and CDR2 YYDKDF. A distance of 9 bases separates the germline ends of V and J, which lose 5 bases and 5 bases respectively. This sample stems from a study of cytomegalovirus exposure and HLA in healthy donors (TCRdb year 2017). For context, the study as a whole: An earlier analysis of around 600 of the donors reported approximately 290 Gb of sequence data and roughly 100 million unique TCR beta sequences from about 179 million T cells. An early release that covered about 600 HLA-typed donors contained around 300 gigabases of sequencing data and 75 million to 100 million unique TCR sequences. Of the roughly 430 genotyped donors, about 80% fell in the genetic ancestry cluster associated with self-reported Caucasian donors. The aim of the study was to test whether cataloging public T cell receptors could identify signatures of past pathogen exposure. Using immunosequencing, the study profiled T cell repertoires from about 650 subjects and related those repertoires to cytomegalovirus serostatus. Along with the roughly 670-subject first cohort, a separate validation cohort of over a hundred different subjects was used. To predict cytomegalovirus infection status, the study combined high-throughput TCR immunosequencing, statistical association of individual TCRs with disease status, and machine learning. A later analysis re-examined previously published TCR beta repertoires from more than 550 donors and added high-resolution HLA genotyping to investigate patterns of TCR occurrence. Rather than using new phenotypic data, the later analysis identified candidate immune exposures from TCR beta sequences and from how often those sequences occurred across donors. An earlier analysis of 500 to 750 of the donors applied high-throughput TCR beta sequencing to assess whether each TCR beta V gene segment acted as functional or pseudogenic. Donor age, sex, ethnicity and CMV serostatus were collected together with the repertoire data. A later genetic analysis used genome-wide SNP genotypes for about three fifths of the 666 donors, treating that subset as a discovery cohort. Every repertoire in the discovery cohort had been generated on one and the same sequencing platform. Class I and class II HLA loci were covered by the typing at four-digit resolution. The number of typed donors differed by locus: about 629-630 for A, B, C, DRB1 and DQB1; approximately 540 for DQA1; 606 for DPA1; and 450 to 480 for DPB1. Four to six DR-DQ haplotypes were handled as single units for association and clustering, since linkage in the cohort was strong. On average, about 200,000 unique TCR beta nucleotide sequences were sequenced per donor among roughly 430 genotyped donors of the cohort, with roughly 18% of those sequences being non-productive. Results the study describes overall, beyond this receptor: In vitro tests confirmed that a few of the cytomegalovirus-associated TCR beta chains recognize cytomegalovirus antigens. Strong co-occurrence of HLA alleles, especially DR and DQ, made assigning TCR associations to individual alleles difficult. The authors suggested that the approach could potentially be extended to other disease states and immunological phenotypes. Presence/absence analyses assumed roughly uniform sequencing depth across donors, an assumption that may not hold. In a later analysis, TCR association rates were found to vary across HLA loci, with the most associated TCRs seen for DRB1 alleles and the fewest for HLA-C alleles. Because counts were too low, roughly 17 rarely observed V segments, including chromosome 9 orphons, were left out of the earlier analysis of over 550 of the donors. In an earlier analysis of about 600 of the donors, most TCR beta V segments appeared in productive rearrangements about 87% or about 30% of the time, broadly matching IMGT annotations. A later genetic analysis reported fewer N-insertions in productive TCRs among donors in an Asian-associated ancestry cluster than the roughly 670-donor mean. A later genetic analysis associated a missense DCLRE1C variant with V-gene and J-gene trimming of TCR beta chains, and an independent cohort replicated the association. A group of highly shared sequence variants was considered likely to be a technical artifact of the sequencing pipeline. Only TCR beta chains were sequenced in this cohort, and the absence of alpha or paired-chain data limited detectable features. The only immune exposure information available for the cohort was CMV serostatus. The study gave a list of 150 to 200 TCR beta chains associated with cytomegalovirus. Linkage disequilibrium might explain the correlated functional status among segregating V segments, but an unknown experimental factor could not be excluded. Cytomegalovirus status was reported to be diagnosed by the classifier with high specificity and sensitivity in both the original and validation cohorts. HLA typing was unavailable for some donors at each locus, so association tests used only the typed subset. Most TCR sequences were seen in very few donors, while some public TCRs were found in many individuals. Several of the top co-occurrence clusters appeared to be linked to parvovirus B19, influenza, CMV and Epstein-Barr virus, according to a later analysis. In a later analysis, some 18,000 TCR beta sequences were associated with specific HLA alleles at a false discovery rate of 0.05. Some IMGT-functional V segments, including TRBV6-2 and TRBV6-3, could not be told apart with the 87-base-pair reads, so those segments were excluded. A later analysis found that HLA-associated TCR beta chains were more clonally expanded and had lower generation probabilities than equally common non-associated chains. A further reported finding was that TCR beta sequences accurately predicted the HLA-A and HLA-B alleles for most subjects in the first cohort. Most CMV-associated TCR beta chains appeared to be HLA-restricted in a later analysis, and the HLA associations seemed to be driven largely by CMV exposure.

The cohort was made up of approximately 700 healthy bone marrow donors. At the time of sampling, every cohort member was nominally healthy, though immune exposures that went unrecorded were likely present. The donor tested CMV seropositive, placing the donor among the 289 seropositive members of the cohort. Each donor provided a peripheral blood sample, and peripheral blood mononuclear cells were used for TCR beta sequencing. Genomic DNA extraction from the blood cell samples was performed with the Qiagen DNeasy Blood Extraction Kit. To prepare the library, the immunoSEQ multiplex PCR assay was applied. The multiplex PCR relied on a mix of 60 forward primers for TCR Vbeta segments and 13 reverse primers for TCR Jbeta segments. The CDR3 region of rearranged TCR beta genes was amplified from genomic DNA with a multiplex PCR assay. The Illumina HiSeq System was used to sequence the amplified TCR beta libraries as 87-base-pair reads. In the paper's pipeline: In a later analysis, tens of millions of unique TCR beta chains were counted across the 666 repertoires, and some 10 million of these chains were shared by at least two donors. Raw reads were error-corrected and collapsed into unique sequences by a nearest-neighbor algorithm in which closely related sequences were merged to remove PCR and sequencing errors. CDR3 sequences were aligned to IMGT reference sequences to assign V, D and J gene segments. For a sequence to be retained, at least a six-nucleotide match to both a V gene segment and a J gene segment was required. Rearrangements were called productive when the CDR3 lacked stop codons and stayed in frame with V and J; all others were non-productive. CDR3 was defined by IMGT convention, running from the second conserved V-encoded cysteine to the conserved J-encoded phenylalanine. In an earlier analysis of roughly 610 of the donors, sequences lacking an unambiguous match to a single V gene segment were excluded. In an earlier analysis of some 590 of the donors, a V segment was called functional when productive rearrangements were above 56.7%, and segregating when the standard deviation between donors exceeded 5%. A statistical classification framework was built for diagnosing cytomegalovirus status from the catalog of TCR beta chain sequences. V and J gene assignment, in a later analysis, came from comparing TCR nucleotide sequences with IMGT/GENE-DB human TR gene sequences. A later analysis assigned CDR3 sequences and most-parsimonious VDJ recombination scenarios with the TCRdist pipeline. In a later analysis, each TCR beta chain was defined by its CDR3 amino acid sequence together with its V-gene family, and reads lacking a unique V-gene family were excluded. To address suspected cross-contamination and a sequencing artifact, a later analysis removed roughly 640 highly shared, low-generation-probability nucleotide sequences. A later analysis calculated a clonal expansion index for each public chain from normalized within-repertoire ranks of inferred template counts. In a later analysis, generation probabilities were computed with a VDJ recombination model fitted to out-of-frame rearrangements, and the resulting probabilities were checked against IGoR. In a later analysis, hypergeometric tests were used to score TCR-TCR, TCR-HLA and TCR-CMV co-occurrence, with a repertoire-size bias correction applied to TCR pairs. False discovery rates were estimated in a later analysis by permuting HLA or CMV assignments 20 times. In a later analysis, co-occurring TCRs were grouped using DBSCAN, with TCRdist sequence similarity added in when clustering inside HLA-allele-positive subsets. Repertoires with fewer than 30,000 or more than 120,000 public chains were left out of co-occurrence clustering, as were about 5 repertoires with anomalous nucleotide sharing. The table was pulled from immuneACCESS by TCRdb, which kept in-frame rearrangements only. Such tables lose some clones; where checked, under half of the loss comes from unresolved V genes, and the rest has no known cause. That table is the source of V, J and clone size, and D and trimming were worked out from the DNA. The sample includes tens of thousands of clones, with over 70% observed a single time. The ten largest clones take up approximately 7.6% of the sample.

The sample consisted of PBMCs. The clonotype comes from a man aged 60 to 75 in good health and CMV-seropositive. The V and J genes are TRBV15 and TRBJ2-5; the D gene assignment is ambiguous. DNA sequence: TGTGCCACCAGCTTTAGCCGGGAGACCCAGTACTTC. It codes for CATSFSRETQYF.